These 24 T cell receptor beta chains were all obtained from the same sample, sequenced in a study of T cell responses to AZD1222 COVID-19 vaccine (dated by TCRdb to the early 2020s). Receptor libraries were prepared by the immunoSEQ multiplex PCR assay. TCRdb retrieved this table from immuneACCESS and kept in-frame rearrangements only. Not all clones are present; in checked studies, unresolved V genes account for under half, and no reason is known for the remainder. The sample contains approximately 150,000 clones, 80% to 95% of them found a single time. The top ten clonotypes cover about 4.2% of the sample. The time point label on this specimen signifies: baseline before first vaccination. Here the sequenced sample was peripheral blood, taken on day 0 of AZD1222 vaccination. Every receptor here comes from an adult in good health.

As DNA, the CDR3 is TGCAGCGTTGAAATGCGTCAGGTGGGGGAGCAGTACTTC. This encodes CSVEMRQVGEQYF. The chain recombines TRBV29-1 with TRBJ2-7, with D unresolved. Germline CDR1 SQVTM, CDR2 ANQGSEA. Trimming cost V 2 bases and J 7 bases, with 15 bases left between them. The CDR3 length is 13 residues.

The rearrangement joins TRBV28 to TRBJ1-1; weak D call: TRBD1 (5 bases). The germline gives CDR1 MDHEN, CDR2 SYDVKM. There are 16 residues in the CDR3. The germline V and J ends were trimmed by 3 bases and 1 base, with 15 bases remaining between them. The CDR3 DNA sequence: TGTGCCAGCAGTTTGCGGCCGGGACGGGGGAACACTGAAGCTTTCTTT. Translation gives CASSLRPGRGNTEAFF.

This clone was seen a single time. The V gene is TRBV5-1, the J gene TRBJ2-1; D is ambiguous. The CDR3 length is 12 residues. Germline V gives CDR1 SGHRS, CDR2 YFSETQ. V was clipped by 2 bases and J by 5 bases, with 5 bases between them. CDR3 region: CASSFLDNEQFF. For the CDR3, the DNA is TGCGCCAGCAGCTTCCTAGACAATGAGCAGTTCTTC.

The rearrangement joins TRBV19 to TRBJ2-1; D is undetermined. Germline V CDR1 and CDR2: LNHDA, SQIVND (reference sequence). CDR3 length equals 16 residues. V lost 10 bases to trimming and J lost 2 bases, with 21 bases between them. This CDR3 is CATSPPGSVAYNEQFF. Written as DNA, the CDR3 is TGTGCCACCTCACCCCCCGGGTCGGTAGCCTACAATGAGCAGTTCTTC.

The V and J genes are TRBV11-2 and TRBJ1-2; 8 bases match TRBD1. The ends lost 6 bases at V and 7 bases at J; junction bases unmatched: 16. Germline assignment: CDR1 SGHAT and CDR2 FQNNGV. This CDR3 is built from 16 residues. As DNA, the CDR3 is TGTGCCAGCAGGTCCAGCCCTCGCCAGGGGGCAGCTGGCTACACCTTC. This codes for CASRSSPRQGAAGYTF.

The rearrangement joins TRBV11-3 to TRBJ2-5; D may be TRBD1 (6 bases). The CDR3 is made up of 12 amino acids. V was trimmed by 3 bases and J by 5 bases, leaving 7 bases between them. Germline V lookup: CDR1 SGHNT, CDR2 YENEEA. The CDR3 nucleotides read TGTGCCAGCAGCTTGGGGGCGGAGACCCAGTACTTC. It encodes CASSLGAETQYF.

The V call is TRBV10-2, the J call TRBJ1-5; tentatively, D is TRBD1 (6 bases). The CDR3 contains 15 residues. Trimming pared 5 bases from V and 3 bases from J, leaving 14 bases between. Per germline, CDR1 WSHSY and CDR2 SAAADI. This CDR3 is CASSQDGTNNQPQHF. The DNA of the CDR3 is TGCGCCAGCAGTCAGGACGGGACAAACAATCAGCCCCAGCATTTT.

V usage is TRBV7-6 and J usage is TRBJ2-7, with TRBD1 matching 7 bases. From germline, CDR1 is SGHVS and CDR2 FNYEAQ. The CDR3 contains 13 residues. The V gene end was trimmed by 1 base and the J gene end by 5 bases; junction bases not matched to a gene: 2. The CDR3 loop is CASSLGQGNEQYF. The DNA of the CDR3 is TGTGCCAGCAGCTTAGGACAGGGAAACGAGCAGTACTTC.

The CDR3 DNA reads as TGTGCCAGCAGTACGGGGACAGTCAATCAGCCCCAGCATTTT. This encodes CASSTGTVNQPQHF. The V and J genes are TRBV6-2 or TRBV6-3 and TRBJ1-5; 7 bases map to TRBD1. There are 14 residues in the CDR3. From germline, CDR1 is MNHEY and CDR2 SVGEGT. The ends lost 5 bases at V and 3 bases at J; junction bases unmatched: 4.

The CDR3 protein is CASSLRRGAYNEQFF. CDR3 sequence (DNA): TGTGCCAGCAGCTTGCGCCGCGGGGCATACAATGAGCAGTTCTTC. The V call is TRBV5-6, the J call TRBJ2-1, with D maybe TRBD2 (6 bases). Trimming left V 1 base short and J 4 bases short, with 12 bases between. The CDR3 loop spans 15 amino acids. Germline CDR1 reads SGHDT; CDR2 reads YYEEEE.

The CDR3 is CASSGASGRVNEQFF. CDR3 nucleotide sequence: TGTGCCAGCAGCGGGGCTAGCGGGAGGGTCAATGAGCAGTTCTTC. This chain uses TRBV5-4 with TRBJ2-1; 12 bases match TRBD2. Germline loops: CDR1 SGHNT, CDR2 YYREEE (reference sequence). V shed 4 bases and J 6 bases; nucleotides not matched to a gene: 5. The CDR3 is 15 residues long.

The J gene is TRBJ2-3, the V gene TRBV11-3, with D hard to call. From germline, CDR1 is SGHNT and CDR2 YENEEA. The germline V and J ends were trimmed by 1 base and 1 base, with 24 bases remaining between them. CDR3 length equals 20 residues. The CDR3 sequence: CASSLGILAGPRMRTDTQYF. CDR3 nucleotide sequence: TGTGCCAGCAGCTTAGGTATTCTCGCCGGGCCCAGAATGCGCACAGATACGCAGTATTTT.

The rearrangement links TRBV14 to TRBJ2-7; D call uncertain. The CDR3 contains 11 residues. Germline V CDR1 and CDR2: SGHDN, FVKESK. Trimming pared 2 bases from V and 5 bases from J, leaving 4 bases between. The CDR3 DNA reads TGTGCCAGCAGCCAAACCAACGAGCAGTACTTC. Translating gives CASSQTNEQYF.

The rearrangement joins TRBV6-1 to TRBJ2-7; D is undetermined. V dropped 2 bases and J dropped 4 bases, with 9 bases sitting between them. This CDR3 spans 13 amino acids. The germline V gene has CDR1 MNHNS and CDR2 SASEGT. This CDR3 reads CASSETTVYEQYF. CDR3 bases: TGTGCCAGCAGTGAAACGACCGTATACGAGCAGTACTTC.

This chain connects TRBV28 to TRBJ1-5; possibly TRBD1 for D (6 bases). The CDR3 extends over 17 amino acids. Germline assignment: CDR1 MDHEN and CDR2 SYDVKM. Trimming removed 2 bases at V and 0 bases at J, with 14 bases between. The CDR3 is CASSLTETGYSNQPQHF. The CDR3 DNA reads TGTGCCAGCAGTTTAACTGAGACAGGCTATAGCAATCAGCCCCAGCATTTT.

The chain uses TRBV4-1 and TRBJ1-2, with D perhaps matching TRBD1 (5 bases). The CDR3 totals 15 residues. The germline V gene encodes CDR1 MGHRA and CDR2 YSYEKL. The ends were cut back, 0 bases at V and 5 bases at J, with 13 bases in the middle. This CDR3 reads CASSQEGSGWYGYTF. The CDR3 DNA reads as TGCGCCAGCAGCCAAGAAGGCTCAGGGTGGTATGGCTACACCTTC.

The chain uses TRBV2 and TRBJ2-5; 7 bases line up with TRBD2. The CDR3 is 14 residues long. V lost 8 bases, J lost 4 bases, and 10 bases stayed unmatched. The V gene's germline CDR1 is SNHLY and CDR2 FYNNEI. CDR3 protein: CASPLGGPRETQYF. CDR3 nucleotide sequence: TGTGCCAGCCCCCTGGGAGGGCCGAGAGAGACCCAGTACTTC.

The chain recombines TRBV30 with TRBJ2-7, with 8 bases matching TRBD2. V dropped 8 bases and J dropped 3; count of bases not matched to a gene: 9. This CDR3 has 13 residues. Germline loops: CDR1 GTSNPN, CDR2 SVGIG (reference sequence). CDR3 region: CAGKSGGNYEQYF. The CDR3 DNA follows: TGTGCCGGCAAAAGCGGGGGAAACTACGAGCAGTACTTC.

This clone has just one count. The chain carries TRBV9 and TRBJ1-6; D not certain. The CDR3 loop spans 12 amino acids. The V end was cut by 1 base, the J end by 8 bases, with 4 bases between. Per germline, CDR1 SGDLS and CDR2 YYNGEE. The CDR3: CASSVSHSPLHF. CDR3 nucleotides: TGTGCCAGCAGCGTATCCCATTCACCCCTCCACTTT.

This chain links TRBV5-4 with TRBJ1-6, with D unclear. The V end lost 5 bases, the J end lost 13 bases, and 13 bases lay between the germline ends. This CDR3 is 12 amino acids long. CDR1 is SGHNT, CDR2 YYREEE, per germline (reference sequence). In nucleotides, the CDR3 is TGTGCCAGCAGTTTTCCCGGTTCGCCCCTCCACTTT. Translating gives CASSFPGSPLHF.

The V and J genes are TRBV7-3 and TRBJ1-5, with D unresolved. The germline V and J ends were trimmed by 1 base and 4 bases, with 5 bases remaining between them. CDR3 length equals 13 residues. In germline, CDR1 is SGHTA, CDR2 FQGTGA. The CDR3 region has the DNA TGTGCCAGCAGCTTAAGAGAAAATCAGCCCCAGCATTTT. Amino acids: CASSLRENQPQHF.

This clone was picked up one time. This chain connects TRBV7-2 to TRBJ2-1; TRBD2 aligns across 11 bases. CDR1 is SGHTA, CDR2 FQGNSA, per germline. J gave up 4 bases and V 5 bases, and 4 bases lay outside the gene matches. This CDR3 contains 15 residues. The CDR3 here is CASSQTSGKYNEQFF. CDR3 DNA: TGTGCCAGCAGCCAGACTAGCGGGAAGTACAATGAGCAGTTCTTC. The whole variable domain, remainder taken from reference TRBV7-2 and TRBJ2-1, is GAGVSQSPSNKVTEKGKDVELRCDPISGHTALYWYRQSLGQGLEFLIYFQGNSAPDKSGLPSDRFSAERTGGSVSTLTIQRTQQEDSAVYLCASSQTSGKYNEQFFGPGTRLTVL.

V usage is TRBV14 and J usage is TRBJ2-7; 9 bases line up with TRBD1. CDR1 and CDR2 from the germline V gene are SGHDN and FVKESK. After removal of 3 bases from V and 2 bases from J, the junction contained 5 bases not matched to a gene. The CDR3 covers 15 residues. As DNA, the CDR3 is TGTGCCAGCAGCCATGCCGGACAGGGGCCCTACGAGCAGTACTTC. It codes for CASSHAGQGPYEQYF. Full variable domain (remainder filled in from reference TRBV14 and TRBJ2-7): EAGVTQFPSHSVIEKGQTVTLRCDPISGHDNLYWYRRVMGKEIKFLLHFVKESKQDESGMPNNRFLAERTGGTYSTLKVQPAELEDSGVYFCASSHAGQGPYEQYFGPGTRLTVT.

The CDR3 DNA follows: TGTGCCACCAGTGAACCCGTACATGGAGAGCAGTACTTC. This codes for CATSEPVHGEQYF. J is TRBJ2-7 and V is TRBV24-1; D remains ambiguous. Between the trimmed V and J ends, which lost 4 bases and 7 bases, there was a span of 13 bases. Germline values: CDR1 KGHDR, CDR2 SFDVKD. The CDR3 is 13 residues long.